The present T cell receptor (beta chain) was sequenced within a study of T cell repertoires in cytomegalovirus infection. The overall study: The public TCR beta signatures pointed to both CMV infection and matching HLA type.

This clonotype was detected ten times or more. What it recognizes is unknown. The CDR3 contains 14 residues. Trimming left V 6 bases short and J 1 base short, with 12 bases between. Per the germline V gene, CDR1 is MNHEY and CDR2 is SVGEGT. TCRdb itself ran the reads through MiXCR, one entry per CDR3 protein. The sample carries under 200,000 distinct CDR3 sequences, approximately 21% recorded once. The clonotype was recovered from a human donor in good health (CMV status not recorded). Some clones in this sample may be carry-over from other donors' samples. The rearrangement links TRBV6-2 or TRBV6-3 to TRBJ1-1, with D tentatively TRBD1 (5 bases). The source material was CD8+ T cells from cultured PBMCs, sampled from culture after CMV antigen stimulation. The CDR3 is CASSPVQGNTEAFF. The CDR3 DNA is TGTGCCAGCAGCCCCGTCCAGGGGAACACTGAAGCTTTCTTT.